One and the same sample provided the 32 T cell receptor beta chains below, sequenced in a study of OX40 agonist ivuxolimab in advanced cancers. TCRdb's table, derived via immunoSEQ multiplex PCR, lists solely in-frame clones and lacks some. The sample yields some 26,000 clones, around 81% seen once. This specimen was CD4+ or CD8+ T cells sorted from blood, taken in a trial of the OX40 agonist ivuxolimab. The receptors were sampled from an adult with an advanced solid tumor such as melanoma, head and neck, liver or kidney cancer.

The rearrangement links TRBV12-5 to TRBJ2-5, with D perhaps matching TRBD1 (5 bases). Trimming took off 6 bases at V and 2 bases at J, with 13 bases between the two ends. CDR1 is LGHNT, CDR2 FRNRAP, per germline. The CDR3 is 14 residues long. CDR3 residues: CASGLGVGQETQYF. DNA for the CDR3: TGTGCTAGTGGGCTAGGGGTAGGGCAAGAGACCCAGTACTTC.

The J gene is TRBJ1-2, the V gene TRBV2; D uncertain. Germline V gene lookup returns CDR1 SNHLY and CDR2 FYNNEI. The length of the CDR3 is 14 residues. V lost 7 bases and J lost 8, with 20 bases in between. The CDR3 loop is CASTSIEGWEGYTF. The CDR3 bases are TGTGCCAGCACCTCGATCGAGGGATGGGAGGGCTACACCTTC. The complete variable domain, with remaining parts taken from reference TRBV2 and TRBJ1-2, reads EPEVTQTPSHQVTQMGQEVILRCVPISNHLYFYWYRQILGQKVEFLVSFYNNEISEKSEIFDDQFSVERPDGSNFTLKIRSTKLEDSAMYFCASTSIEGWEGYTFGSGTRLTVV.

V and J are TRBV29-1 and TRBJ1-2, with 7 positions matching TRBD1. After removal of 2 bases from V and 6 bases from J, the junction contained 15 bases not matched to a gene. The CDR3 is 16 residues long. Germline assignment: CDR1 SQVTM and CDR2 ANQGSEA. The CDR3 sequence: CSVEMGQPLLDNGYTF. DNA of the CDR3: TGCAGCGTTGAAATGGGACAGCCCCTCCTAGATAATGGCTACACCTTC. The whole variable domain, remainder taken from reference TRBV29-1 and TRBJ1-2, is SAVISQKPSRDICQRGTSLTIQCQVDSQVTMMFWYRQQPGQSLTLIATANQGSEATYESGFVIDKFPISRPNLTFSTLTVSNMSPEDSSIYLCSVEMGQPLLDNGYTFGSGTRLTVV.

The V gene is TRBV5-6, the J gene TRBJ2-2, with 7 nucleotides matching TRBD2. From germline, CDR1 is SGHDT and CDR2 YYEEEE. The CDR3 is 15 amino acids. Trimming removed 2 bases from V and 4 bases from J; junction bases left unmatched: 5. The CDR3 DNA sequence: TGTGCCAGCAGCTTCTGGCGGGGGAGCACCGGGGAGCTGTTTTTT. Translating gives CASSFWRGSTGELFF.

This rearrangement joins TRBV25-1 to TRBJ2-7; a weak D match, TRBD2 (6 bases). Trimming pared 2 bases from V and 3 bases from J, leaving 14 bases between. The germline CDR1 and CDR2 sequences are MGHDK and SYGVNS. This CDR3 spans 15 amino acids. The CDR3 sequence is CASSEDGGSFYEQYF. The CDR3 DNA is TGTGCCAGCAGTGAAGATGGAGGGTCCTTCTACGAGCAGTACTTC.

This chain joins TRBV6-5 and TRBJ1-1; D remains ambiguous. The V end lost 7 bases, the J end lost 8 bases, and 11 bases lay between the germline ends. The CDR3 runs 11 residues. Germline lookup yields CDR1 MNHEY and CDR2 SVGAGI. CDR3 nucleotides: TGTGCCAGCACTTCAGAGCTCGAAGCTTTCTTT. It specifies CASTSELEAFF.

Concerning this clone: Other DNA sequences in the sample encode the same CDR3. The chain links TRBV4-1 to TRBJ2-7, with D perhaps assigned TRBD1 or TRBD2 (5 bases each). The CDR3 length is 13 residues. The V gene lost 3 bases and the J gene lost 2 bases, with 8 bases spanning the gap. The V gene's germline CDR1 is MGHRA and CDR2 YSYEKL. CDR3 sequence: CASSQGRTYEQYF. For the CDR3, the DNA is TGCGCCAGCAGCCAGGGACGGACCTACGAGCAGTACTTC.

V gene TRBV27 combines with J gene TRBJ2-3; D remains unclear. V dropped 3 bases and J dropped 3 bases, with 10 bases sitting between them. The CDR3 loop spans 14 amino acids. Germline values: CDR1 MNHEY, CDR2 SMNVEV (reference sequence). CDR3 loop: CASSFSARTDTQYF. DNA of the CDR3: TGTGCCAGCAGTTTCTCGGCCCGGACAGATACGCAGTATTTT.

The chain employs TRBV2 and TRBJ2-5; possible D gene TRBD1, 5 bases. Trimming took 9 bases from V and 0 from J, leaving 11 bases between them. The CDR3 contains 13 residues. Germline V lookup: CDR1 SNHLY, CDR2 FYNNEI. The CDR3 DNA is TGTGCCAGGAACTTCAGGGACCAAGAGACCCAGTACTTC. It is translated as CARNFRDQETQYF.

In DNA, the CDR3 is TGTGCCAGCAGTGCCCCTCCGGGACAGTCCCATTTTGGAGGGGCCAACGTCCTGACTTTC. This gives the protein CASSAPPGQSHFGGANVLTF. V and J are TRBV2 and TRBJ2-6; 7 bases line up with TRBD1. Germline V gene lookup returns CDR1 SNHLY and CDR2 FYNNEI. Trimming removed 4 bases from V and 4 bases from J; junction bases left unmatched: 19. The CDR3 runs 20 residues.

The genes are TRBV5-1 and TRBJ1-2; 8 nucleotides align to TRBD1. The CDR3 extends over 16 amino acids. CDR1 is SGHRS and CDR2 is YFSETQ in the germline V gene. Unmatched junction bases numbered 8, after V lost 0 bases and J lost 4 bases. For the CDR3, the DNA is TGCGCCAGCAGCTTGGCAGGACAGGGTGGCGTCTATGGCTACACCTTC. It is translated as CASSLAGQGGVYGYTF.

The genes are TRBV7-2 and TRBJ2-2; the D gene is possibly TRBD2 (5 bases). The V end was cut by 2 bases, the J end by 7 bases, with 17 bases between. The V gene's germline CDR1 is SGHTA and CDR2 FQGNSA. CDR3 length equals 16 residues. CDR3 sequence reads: CASSLRAEPSSGELFF. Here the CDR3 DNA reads TGTGCCAGCAGCTTACGGGCGGAGCCTAGCAGCGGGGAGCTGTTTTTT.

The CDR3 DNA follows: TGTGCCAGCAGCTTAGTGGGTCGAGCGGGGGAACTACAAGAGACCCAGTACTTC. Protein sequence: CASSLVGRAGELQETQYF. This sequence joins TRBV7-9 and TRBJ2-5, with TRBD2 matching over 8 bases. Trimming removed 1 base from V and 2 bases from J; junction bases left unmatched: 12. CDR1 and CDR2 from the germline V gene are SEHNR and FQNEAQ (reference sequence). The CDR3 has 18 residues.

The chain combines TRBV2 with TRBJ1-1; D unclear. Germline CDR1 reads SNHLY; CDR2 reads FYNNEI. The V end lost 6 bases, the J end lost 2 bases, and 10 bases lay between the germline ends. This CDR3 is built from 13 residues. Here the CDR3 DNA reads TGTGCCAGCAGCGCCGGGTTTAACACTGAAGCTTTCTTT. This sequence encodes CASSAGFNTEAFF.

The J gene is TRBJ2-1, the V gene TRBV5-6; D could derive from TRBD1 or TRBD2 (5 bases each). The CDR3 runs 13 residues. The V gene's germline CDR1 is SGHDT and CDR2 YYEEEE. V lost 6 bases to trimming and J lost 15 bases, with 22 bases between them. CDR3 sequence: CASTLGGWGYRFF. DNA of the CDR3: TGTGCCAGCACCCTTGGGGGTTGGGGGTACCGGTTCTTC.

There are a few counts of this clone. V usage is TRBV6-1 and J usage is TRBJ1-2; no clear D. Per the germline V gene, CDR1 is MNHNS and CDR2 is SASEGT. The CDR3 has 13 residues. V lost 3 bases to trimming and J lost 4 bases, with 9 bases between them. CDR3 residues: CASSDEGAYGYTF. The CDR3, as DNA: TGTGCCAGCAGTGATGAGGGCGCCTATGGCTACACCTTC.

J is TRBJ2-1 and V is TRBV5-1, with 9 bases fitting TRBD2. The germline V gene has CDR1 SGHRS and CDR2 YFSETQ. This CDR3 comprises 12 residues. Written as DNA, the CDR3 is TGCGGAAGTGGAGCGGGGGGCAATGAGCAGTTCTTC. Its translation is CGSGAGGNEQFF.

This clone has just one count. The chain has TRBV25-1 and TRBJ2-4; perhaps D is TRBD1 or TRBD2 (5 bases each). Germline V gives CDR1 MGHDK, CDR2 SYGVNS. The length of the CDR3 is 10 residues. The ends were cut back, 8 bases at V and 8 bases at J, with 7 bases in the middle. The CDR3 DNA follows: TGTGCCAGCGTGGGGGACATTCAGTACTTC. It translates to CASVGDIQYF.

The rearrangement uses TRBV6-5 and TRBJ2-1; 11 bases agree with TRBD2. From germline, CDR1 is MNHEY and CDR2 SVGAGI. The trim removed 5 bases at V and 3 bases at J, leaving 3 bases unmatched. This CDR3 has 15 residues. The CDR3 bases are TGTGCCAGCAGTCATAGCGGGAGGGTCTACAATGAGCAGTTCTTC. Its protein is CASSHSGRVYNEQFF.

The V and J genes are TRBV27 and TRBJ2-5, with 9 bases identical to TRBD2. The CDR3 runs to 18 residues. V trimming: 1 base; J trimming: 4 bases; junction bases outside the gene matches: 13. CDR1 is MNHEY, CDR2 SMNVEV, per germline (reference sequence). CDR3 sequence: CASSLLLAGSGRVETQYF. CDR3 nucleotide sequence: TGTGCCAGCAGTTTATTACTGGCGGGTAGCGGGAGAGTAGAGACCCAGTACTTC.

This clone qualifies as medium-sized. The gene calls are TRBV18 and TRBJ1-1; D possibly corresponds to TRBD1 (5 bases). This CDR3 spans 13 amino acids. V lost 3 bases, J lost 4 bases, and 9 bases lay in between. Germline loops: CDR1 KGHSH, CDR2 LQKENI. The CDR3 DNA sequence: TGTGCCAGCTCACCCGGGAGGGGCACTGAAGCTTTCTTT. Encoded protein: CASSPGRGTEAFF.

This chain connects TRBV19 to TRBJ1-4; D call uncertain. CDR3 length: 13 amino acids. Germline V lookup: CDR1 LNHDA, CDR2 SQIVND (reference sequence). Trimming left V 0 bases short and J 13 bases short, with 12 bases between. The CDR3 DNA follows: TGTGCCAGTAGTATAGATCCGGTCTTAGGACTGTTTTTT. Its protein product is CASSIDPVLGLFF.

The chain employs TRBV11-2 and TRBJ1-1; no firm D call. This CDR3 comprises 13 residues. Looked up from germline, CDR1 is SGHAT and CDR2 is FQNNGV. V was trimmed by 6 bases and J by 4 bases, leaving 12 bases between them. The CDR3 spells CASSLEVGTEAFF. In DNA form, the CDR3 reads TGTGCCAGCAGTTTGGAGGTTGGCACTGAAGCTTTCTTT.

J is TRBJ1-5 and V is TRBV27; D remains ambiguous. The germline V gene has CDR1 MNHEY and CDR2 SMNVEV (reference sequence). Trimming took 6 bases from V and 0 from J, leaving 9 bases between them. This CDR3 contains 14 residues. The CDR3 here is CASRDMYSNQPQHF. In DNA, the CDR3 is TGTGCCAGCAGAGACATGTATAGCAATCAGCCCCAGCATTTT.

CDR3 bases: TGCGCCAGCAGCCAAGGTGGAGGAGAGACCCAGTACTTC. Its protein is CASSQGGGETQYF. This rearrangement joins TRBV4-1 to TRBJ2-5; perhaps TRBD2 as D (5 bases). The V and J ends lost 1 base and 4 bases respectively, with 7 bases between them. This CDR3 has 13 residues. CDR1 MGHRA and CDR2 YSYEKL come from the germline V gene.

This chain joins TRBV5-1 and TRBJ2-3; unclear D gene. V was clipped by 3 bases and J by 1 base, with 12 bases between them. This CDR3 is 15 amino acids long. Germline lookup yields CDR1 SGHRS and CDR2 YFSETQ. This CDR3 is CASSSDNYGTDTQYF. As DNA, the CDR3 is TGCGCCAGCAGCTCAGACAACTACGGCACAGATACGCAGTATTTT.

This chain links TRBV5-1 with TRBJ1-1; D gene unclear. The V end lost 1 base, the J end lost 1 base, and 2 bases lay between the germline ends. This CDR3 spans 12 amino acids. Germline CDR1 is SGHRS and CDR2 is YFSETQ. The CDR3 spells CASSLPNTEAFF. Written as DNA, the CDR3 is TGCGCCAGCAGCTTGCCGAACACTGAAGCTTTCTTT. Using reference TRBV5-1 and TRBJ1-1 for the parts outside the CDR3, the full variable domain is KAGVTQTPRYLIKTRGQQVTLSCSPISGHRSVSWYQQTPGQGLQFLFEYFSETQRNKGNFPGRFSGRQFSNSRSEMNVSTLELGDSALYLCASSLPNTEAFFGQGTRLTVV.

Here the CDR3 DNA reads TGTGCCAGCAGTGAAAGCAGGTCCTACGAGCAGTACTTC. Its translation is CASSESRSYEQYF. The chain employs TRBV2 and TRBJ2-7, with D unclear. Trimming removed 2 bases at V and 1 base at J, with 6 bases between. The CDR3 is made up of 13 amino acids. Germline V gene lookup returns CDR1 SNHLY and CDR2 FYNNEI.

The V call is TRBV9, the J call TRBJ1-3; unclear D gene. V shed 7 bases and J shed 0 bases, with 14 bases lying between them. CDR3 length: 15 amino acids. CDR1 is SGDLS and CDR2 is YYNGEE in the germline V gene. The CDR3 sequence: CASSLTSSSGNTIYF. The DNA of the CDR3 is TGTGCCAGCTCCCTTACCTCATCCTCTGGAAACACCATATATTTT.

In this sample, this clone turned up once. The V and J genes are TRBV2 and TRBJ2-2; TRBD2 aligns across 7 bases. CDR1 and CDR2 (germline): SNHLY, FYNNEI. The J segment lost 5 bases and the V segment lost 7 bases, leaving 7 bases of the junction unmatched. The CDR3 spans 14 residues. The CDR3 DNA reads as TGTGCCAGCACCACACGGGGGGAGACCGGGGAGCTGTTTTTT. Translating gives CASTTRGETGELFF.

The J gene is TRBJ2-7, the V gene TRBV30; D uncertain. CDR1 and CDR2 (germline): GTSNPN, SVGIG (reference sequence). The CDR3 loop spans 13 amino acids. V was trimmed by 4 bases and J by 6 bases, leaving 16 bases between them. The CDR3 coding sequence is TGTGCCTGGATTAGGAACCGAGGCCTCGAGCAGTACTTC. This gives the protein CAWIRNRGLEQYF.

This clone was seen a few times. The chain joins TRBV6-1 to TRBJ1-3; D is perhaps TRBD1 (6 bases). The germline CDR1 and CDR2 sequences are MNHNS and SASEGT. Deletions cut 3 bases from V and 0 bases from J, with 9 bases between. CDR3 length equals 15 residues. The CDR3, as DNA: TGTGCCAGCAGTGAGGACAGCTACTCTGGAAACACCATATATTTT. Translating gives CASSEDSYSGNTIYF.